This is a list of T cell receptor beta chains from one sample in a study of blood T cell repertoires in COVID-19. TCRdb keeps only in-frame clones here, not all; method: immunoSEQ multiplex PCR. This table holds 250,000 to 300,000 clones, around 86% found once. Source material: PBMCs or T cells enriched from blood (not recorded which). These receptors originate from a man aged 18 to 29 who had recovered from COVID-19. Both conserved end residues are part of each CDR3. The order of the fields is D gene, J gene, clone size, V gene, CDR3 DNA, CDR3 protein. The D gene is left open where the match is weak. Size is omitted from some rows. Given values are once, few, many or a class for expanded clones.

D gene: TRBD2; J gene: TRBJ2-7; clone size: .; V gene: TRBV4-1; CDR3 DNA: TGCGCCAGCAGCCGATATCCTAGCGGGGACATCTACGAGCAGTACTTC; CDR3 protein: CASSRYPSGDIYEQYF
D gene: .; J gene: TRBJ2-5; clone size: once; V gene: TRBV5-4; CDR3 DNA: TGTGCCAGCAGCTTGGGAGGGGGTTATGGGACCCAGTACTTC; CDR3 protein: CASSLGGGYGTQYF
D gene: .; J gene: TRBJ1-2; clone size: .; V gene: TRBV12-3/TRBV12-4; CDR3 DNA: TGTGCCAGCAGCGACTTAGACTATGGCTACACCTTC; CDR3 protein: CASSDLDYGYTF
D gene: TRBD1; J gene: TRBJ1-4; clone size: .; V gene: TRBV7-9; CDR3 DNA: TGTGCCAGCAGCTTATTCGGACAGGGAGTTGAAAAACTGTTTTTT; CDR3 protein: CASSLFGQGVEKLFF
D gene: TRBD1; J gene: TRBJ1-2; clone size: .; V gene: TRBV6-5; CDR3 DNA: TGTGCCAGTACCCCAGGACAGGGGCCTAACTATGGCTACACCTTC; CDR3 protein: CASTPGQGPNYGYTF
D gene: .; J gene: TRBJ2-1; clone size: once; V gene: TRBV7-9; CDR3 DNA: TGTGCCAGCAGCTTAGGGACACAGAATGAGCAGTTCTTC; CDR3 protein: CASSLGTQNEQFF
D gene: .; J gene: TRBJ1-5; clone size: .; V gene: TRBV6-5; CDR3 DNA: TGTGCCAGCAAACCTCTAGCGGGTCAGCCCCAGCATTTT; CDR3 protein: CASKPLAGQPQHF
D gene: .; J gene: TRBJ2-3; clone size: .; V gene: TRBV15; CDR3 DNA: TGTGCCACCAGCAGAGATCACAGTAGTAATACGCAGTATTTT; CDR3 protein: CATSRDHSSNTQYF
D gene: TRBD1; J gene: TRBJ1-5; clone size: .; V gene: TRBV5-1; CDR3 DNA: TGCGCCAGCAGCCCGACAGGGGCAGAAAGCAATCAGCCCCAGCATTTT; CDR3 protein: CASSPTGAESNQPQHF
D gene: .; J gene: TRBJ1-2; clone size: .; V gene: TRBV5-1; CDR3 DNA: TGCGCCAGCAGCTTGGGGGGAGAATGGGCCAATGGCTACACCTTC; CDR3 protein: CASSLGGEWANGYTF
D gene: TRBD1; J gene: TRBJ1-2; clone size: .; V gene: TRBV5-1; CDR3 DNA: TGCGCCAGCAGCTATCCTGCCGGGACAGGGGGCAACTATGGCTACACCTTC; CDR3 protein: CASSYPAGTGGNYGYTF
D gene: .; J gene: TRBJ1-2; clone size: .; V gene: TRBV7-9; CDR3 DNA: TGTGCCAGCAGTGGGAACGGGAGGGGCTACACCTTC; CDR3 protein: CASSGNGRGYTF
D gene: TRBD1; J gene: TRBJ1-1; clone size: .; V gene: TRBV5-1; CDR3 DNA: TGCGCCAGCAGAGAAGTAGACAGGGTGAACACTGAAGCTTTCTTT; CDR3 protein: CASREVDRVNTEAFF
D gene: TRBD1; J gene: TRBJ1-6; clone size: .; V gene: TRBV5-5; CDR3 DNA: TGTGCCAGCAGCTTGATCCGCGACAGGGGAAATTCACCCCTCCACTTT; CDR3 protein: CASSLIRDRGNSPLHF
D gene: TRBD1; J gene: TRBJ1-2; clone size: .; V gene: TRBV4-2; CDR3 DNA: TGTGCCAGCAGCCAGGCGACCGGAAAAACAGGGGATCCAGGCTACACCTTC; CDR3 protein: CASSQATGKTGDPGYTF
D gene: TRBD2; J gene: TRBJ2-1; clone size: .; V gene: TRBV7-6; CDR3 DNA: TGTGCCAGCAGCCTACGGACTAGCGGGAGACAGATCAATGAGCAGTTCTTC; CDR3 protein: CASSLRTSGRQINEQFF
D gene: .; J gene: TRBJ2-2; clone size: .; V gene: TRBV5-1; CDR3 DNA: TGCGCCAGCAGCTTGGAGGCGGGACACACCGGGGAGCTGTTTTTT; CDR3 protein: CASSLEAGHTGELFF
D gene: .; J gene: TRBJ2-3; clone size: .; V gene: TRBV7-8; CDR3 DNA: TGTGCCAGCAGCTATCCCCGCGTGAGGGAGAACACAGATACGCAGTATTTT; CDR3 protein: CASSYPRVRENTDTQYF
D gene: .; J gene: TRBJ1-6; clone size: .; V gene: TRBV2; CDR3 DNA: TGTGCCAGCAGTGAGGGCAGCCCTTTAAATTCACCCCTCCACTTT; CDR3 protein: CASSEGSPLNSPLHF
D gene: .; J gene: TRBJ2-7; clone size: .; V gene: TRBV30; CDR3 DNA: TGTGCCTGGACCCCCCCCGGGGAGAAGCAGTACTTC; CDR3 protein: CAWTPPGEKQYF
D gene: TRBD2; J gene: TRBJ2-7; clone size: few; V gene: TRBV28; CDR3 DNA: TGTGCCAGCAGTCCCGGGACTAGCGGGACCTACGAGCAGTACTTC; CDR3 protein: CASSPGTSGTYEQYF
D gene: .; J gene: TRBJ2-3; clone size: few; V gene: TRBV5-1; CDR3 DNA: TGCGCCAGCAGCTTGGCAGATCGCAAGTCAGATACGCAGTATTTT; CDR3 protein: CASSLADRKSDTQYF
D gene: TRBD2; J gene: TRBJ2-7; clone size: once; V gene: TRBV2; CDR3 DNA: TGTGCCAGCAGTACTAGCGCCTCCTACGAGCAGTACTTC; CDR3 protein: CASSTSASYEQYF
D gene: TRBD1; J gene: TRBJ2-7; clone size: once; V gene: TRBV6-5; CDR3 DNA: TGTGCCAGCAGTTATACCTATGGACAGGGCTACGAGCAGTACTTC; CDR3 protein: CASSYTYGQGYEQYF
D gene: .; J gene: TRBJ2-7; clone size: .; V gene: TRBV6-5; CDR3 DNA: TGTGCCAGCAGCTCCTCGGGAGACGAGCAGTACTTC; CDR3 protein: CASSSSGDEQYF
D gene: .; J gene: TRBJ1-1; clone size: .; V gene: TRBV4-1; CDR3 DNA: TGCGCCAGCACCGCATTACAGGGCACCACTGAAGCTTTCTTT; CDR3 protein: CASTALQGTTEAFF
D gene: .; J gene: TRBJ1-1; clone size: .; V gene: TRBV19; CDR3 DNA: TGTGCCAGTAGGCTAGCTCAGGGGAGCACTGAAGCTTTCTTT; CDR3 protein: CASRLAQGSTEAFF
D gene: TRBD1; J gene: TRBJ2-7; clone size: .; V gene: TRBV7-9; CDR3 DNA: TGTGCCAGCAGCTTTCTCCGGGACAGGGGGTCCTACGAGCAGTACTTC; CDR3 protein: CASSFLRDRGSYEQYF
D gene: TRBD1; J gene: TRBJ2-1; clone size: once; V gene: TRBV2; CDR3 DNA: TGTGCCAGCAGTGAAAGGAAGAGACAGGGGGCGCGGGGGAAGCCCTACAATGAGCAGTTCTTC; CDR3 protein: CASSERKRQGARGKPYNEQFF
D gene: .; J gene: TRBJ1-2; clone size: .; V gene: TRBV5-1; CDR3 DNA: TGCGCCACCGCTCCCGACGGAGGTAATGGCTACACCTTC; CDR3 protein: CATAPDGGNGYTF
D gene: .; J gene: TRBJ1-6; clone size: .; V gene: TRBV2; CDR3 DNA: TGTGCCAGCAGTGAAGCGGTGGCCCGGTATAGAGGTTCACCCCTCCACTTT; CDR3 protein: CASSEAVARYRGSPLHF
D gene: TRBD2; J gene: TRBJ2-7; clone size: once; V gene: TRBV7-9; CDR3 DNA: TGTGCCAGCAGCCTCGGGACTAGCGGGAGGGTAGACGAGCAGTACTTC; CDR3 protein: CASSLGTSGRVDEQYF
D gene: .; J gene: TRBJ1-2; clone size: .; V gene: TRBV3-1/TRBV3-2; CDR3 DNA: TGTGCCAGCAGCCAAGATACAGGGCGAGGCTACACCTTC; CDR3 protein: CASSQDTGRGYTF
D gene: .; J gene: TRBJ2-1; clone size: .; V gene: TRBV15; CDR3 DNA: TGTGCCACCAGCAGAGATATAGCGCTTCCCTACAATGAGCAGTTCTTC; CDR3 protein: CATSRDIALPYNEQFF
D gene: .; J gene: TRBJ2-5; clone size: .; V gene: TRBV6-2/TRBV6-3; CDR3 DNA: TGTGCCAGCAGCCCCTGGGCAGGGGGGAGGGAGACCCAGTACTTC; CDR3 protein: CASSPWAGGRETQYF
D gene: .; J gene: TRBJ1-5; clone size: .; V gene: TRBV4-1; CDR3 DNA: TGCGCCAGCAGCCATAGAACAGATCAGCCCCAGCATTTT; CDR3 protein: CASSHRTDQPQHF
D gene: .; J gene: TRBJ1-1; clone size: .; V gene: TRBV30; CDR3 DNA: TGTGCCTGGCGGACTGTCTATACGGGAGCTTTCTTT; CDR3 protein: CAWRTVYTGAFF
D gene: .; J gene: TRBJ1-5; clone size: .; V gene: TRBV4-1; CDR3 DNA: TGCGCCAGCAGCCGAGCAGGAGGGTTTGAGAATCAGCCCCAGCATTTT; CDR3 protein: CASSRAGGFENQPQHF
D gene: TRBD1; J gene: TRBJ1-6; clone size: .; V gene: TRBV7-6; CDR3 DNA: TGTGCCAGCACCGTCGGACAGGGGGTTAATTCACCCCTCCACTTT; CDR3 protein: CASTVGQGVNSPLHF
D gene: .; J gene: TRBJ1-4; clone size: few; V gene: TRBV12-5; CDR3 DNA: TGTGCTAGTGGGGCATCAACTAATGAAAAACTGTTTTTT; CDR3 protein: CASGASTNEKLFF
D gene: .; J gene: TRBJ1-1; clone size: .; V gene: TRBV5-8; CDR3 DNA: TGTGCCAGCAGCTTGGCCTCGGGGGTAGCTGAAGCTTTCTTT; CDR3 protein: CASSLASGVAEAFF
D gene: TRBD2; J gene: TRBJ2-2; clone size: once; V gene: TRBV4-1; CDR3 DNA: TGCGCCAGCAGCCAAGGTGGACTAGCGGGGGGGTCCGGGGAGCTGTTTTTT; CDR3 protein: CASSQGGLAGGSGELFF
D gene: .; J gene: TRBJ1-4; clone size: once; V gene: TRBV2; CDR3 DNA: TGTGCCAGTGGGGGACTGTTTTTGTTTTTT; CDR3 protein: CASGGLFLFF
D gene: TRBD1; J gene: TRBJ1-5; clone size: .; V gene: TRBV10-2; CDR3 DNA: TGCGCCAGCCGCCAGCCCGGGACAGGGAATCAGCCCCAGCATTTT; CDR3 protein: CASRQPGTGNQPQHF
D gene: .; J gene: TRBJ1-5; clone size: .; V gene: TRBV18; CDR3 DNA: TGTGCCAGCCGCGCAGGGGAAGATCAGCCCCAGCATTTT; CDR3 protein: CASRAGEDQPQHF
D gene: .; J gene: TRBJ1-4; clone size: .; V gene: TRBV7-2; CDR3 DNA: TGTGCCAGCAGCTCCACAACTAATGAAAAACTGTTTTTT; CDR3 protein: CASSSTTNEKLFF
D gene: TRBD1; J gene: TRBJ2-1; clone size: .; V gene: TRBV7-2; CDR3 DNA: TGTGCCAGCAGCTTAGATTCTGGACAGGTCTACAATGAGCAGTTCTTC; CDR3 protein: CASSLDSGQVYNEQFF
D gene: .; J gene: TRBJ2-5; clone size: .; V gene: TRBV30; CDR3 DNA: TGTGCCTGGACCCCGGGACTGCAAGAGACCCAGTACTTC; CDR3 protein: CAWTPGLQETQYF
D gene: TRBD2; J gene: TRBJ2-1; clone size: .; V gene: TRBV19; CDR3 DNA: TGTGCCAGTACCTCACTAGCGGCTTCCTACAATGAGCAGTTCTTC; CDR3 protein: CASTSLAASYNEQFF
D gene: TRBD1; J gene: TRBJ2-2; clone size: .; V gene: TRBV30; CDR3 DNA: TGTGCCTGGACAGGGGGCCACGGGGAGCTGTTTTTT; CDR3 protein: CAWTGGHGELFF
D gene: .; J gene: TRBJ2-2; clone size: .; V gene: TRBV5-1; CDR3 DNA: TGCGCCAGCGGCGTCACCCTTAGCGGTAACACCGGGGAGCTGTTTTTT; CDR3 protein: CASGVTLSGNTGELFF
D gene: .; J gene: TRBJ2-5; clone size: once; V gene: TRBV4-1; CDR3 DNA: TGCGCCAGCAGCCAAGAAAAGGGGCAAGAGACCCAGTACTTC; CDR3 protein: CASSQEKGQETQYF
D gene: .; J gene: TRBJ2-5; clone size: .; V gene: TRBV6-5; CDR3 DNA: TGTGCCAGCAGTTACGATGGACAGCAGAAGACCCAGTACTTC; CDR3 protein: CASSYDGQQKTQYF
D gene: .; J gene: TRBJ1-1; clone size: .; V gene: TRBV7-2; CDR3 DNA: TGTGCCAGCAGCCCGATGACAGTGAACACTGAAGCTTTCTTT; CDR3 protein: CASSPMTVNTEAFF
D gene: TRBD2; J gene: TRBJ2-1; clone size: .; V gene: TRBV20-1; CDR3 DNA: TGCAGTGCTAGTGATCGGGGGGGGGCCAGCAATGAGCAGTTCTTC; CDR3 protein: CSASDRGGASNEQFF